A single sample is the source of the 25 T cell receptor beta chains below, sequenced in a study of CD8+CD57+ T cells in acquired aplastic anemia. TCR beta VDJ and CDR3 profiling used genomic DNA as template. TCRdb recomputed calls from the reads with MiXCR, one row per CDR3 protein. Altogether about 180,000 distinct CDR3 sequences are present, approximately 45% being singletons, with the ten largest covering around 2.9%. The sequencing input was sorted CD4+, CD8+, or CD8+CD57+ T cells (not recorded which) from PBMCs. The receptors stem from a human donor in good health.

The chain carries TRBV20-1 and TRBJ1-3, with 11 bases aligning to TRBD1. J gave up 3 bases and V 3 bases, and 7 bases lay outside the gene matches. This CDR3 has 16 residues. Germline V gene lookup returns CDR1 DFQATT and CDR2 SNEGSKA (reference sequence). The DNA of the CDR3 is TGCAGTGCTAGCGGACAGGGGGCTGAATATGGAAACACCATATATTTT. Its protein product is CSASGQGAEYGNTIYF.

This clonotype was observed a handful of times. The genes are TRBV6-1 and TRBJ2-3; 8 bases agree with TRBD1. The germline CDR1 and CDR2 sequences are MNHNS and SASEGT. The CDR3 spans 15 residues. Losses at the gene ends were 6 bases for V and 1 base for J; bases not matched to a gene: 6. CDR3 DNA sequence: TGTGCCAGCAGCGGTACAGGGGGAGGCACAGATACGCAGTATTTT. It yields the protein CASSGTGGGTDTQYF.

This clonotype was observed a handful of times. The V gene is TRBV3-1, the J gene TRBJ1-1; no firm D call. Germline CDR1 LGHDT, CDR2 YNNKEL (reference sequence). The V end was cut by 3 bases, the J end by 0 bases, with 8 bases between. The CDR3 runs 14 residues. For the CDR3, the DNA is TGTGCCAGCAGCCATAATGGGGTGAACACTGAAGCTTTCTTT. Translation gives CASSHNGVNTEAFF.

This clonotype was recorded at least ten times. The V call is TRBV6-4, the J call TRBJ1-1; no definite D call. Trimming removed 6 bases from V and 1 base from J, with 15 bases in between. CDR1 MRHNA and CDR2 SNTAGT come from the germline V gene. The CDR3 has 15 amino acids. The CDR3 sequence: CASRPRTDSNTEAFF. DNA of the CDR3: TGTGCCAGCAGACCACGGACGGACTCGAACACTGAAGCTTTCTTT.

V gene TRBV14 combines with J gene TRBJ2-1; no firm D call. Trimming removed 1 base at V and 9 bases at J, with 7 bases between. CDR3 length equals 12 residues. Per the germline V gene, CDR1 is SGHDN and CDR2 is FVKESK. This chain's CDR3 is CASSQVYVEQFF. CDR3 bases: TGTGCCAGCAGCCAAGTGTACGTTGAGCAGTTCTTC.

V usage is TRBV25-1 and J usage is TRBJ2-7; unclear D gene. The CDR3 runs to 12 residues. Trimming pared 6 bases from V and 3 bases from J, leaving 9 bases between. Germline V gene lookup returns CDR1 MGHDK and CDR2 SYGVNS. The CDR3 DNA follows: TGTGCCAGCAGGGACGGATACTACGAGCAGTACTTC. It translates to CASRDGYYEQYF.

The chain links TRBV29-1 to TRBJ2-1, with 8 positions matching TRBD2. This CDR3 has 10 residues. CDR1 and CDR2 from the germline V gene are SQVTM and ANQGSEA. With 7 bases clipped from V and 16 bases from J, the junction kept 9 bases outside the gene matches. DNA for the CDR3: TGCAGCGCCCGAGCGGGAGTAACCTTCTTC. Protein product: CSARAGVTFF.

This chain links TRBV7-8 with TRBJ1-1; possibly TRBD1 for D (5 bases). Germline CDR1 is SGHVS and CDR2 is FQNEAQ. CDR3 length: 15 residues. Trimming left V 1 base short and J 4 bases short, with 13 bases between. The CDR3 protein is CASSLGVGRATEAFF. As DNA, the CDR3 is TGTGCCAGCAGCTTAGGTGTGGGGCGGGCCACTGAAGCTTTCTTT. Full variable domain (outside the CDR3, taken from reference TRBV7-8 and TRBJ1-1): GAGVSQSPRYKVAKRGQDVALRCDPISGHVSLFWYQQALGQGPEFLTYFQNEAQLDKSGLPSDRFFAERPEGSVSTLKIQRTQQEDSAVYLCASSLGVGRATEAFFGQGTRLTVV.

This clonotype was counted ten times or more. The rearrangement links TRBV20-1 to TRBJ1-2, with 7 bases matching TRBD1. The CDR3 sequence is 14 residues long. CDR1 and CDR2 (germline): DFQATT, SNEGSKA (reference sequence). Trimming cost V 6 bases and J 2 bases; bases outside gene matches: 9. CDR3 sequence: CSALGTASNYGYTF. In DNA form, the CDR3 reads TGCAGTGCACTCGGGACAGCTTCAAACTATGGCTACACCTTC.

Concerning this clonotype itself: Mismatch with germline at one junction end may stem from a read error. The J gene is TRBJ2-7, the V gene TRBV15; D might be TRBD2 (5 bases). This CDR3 contains 13 residues. Germline-derived CDR1 and CDR2 are LNHNV and YYDKDF (reference sequence). The CDR3 is CAASSTGNGEQYF. As DNA, the CDR3 is TGTGCCGCCAGCTCGACGGGGAACGGCGAGCAGTACTTC.

This clonotype was detected a few times. A single base separates this from a much larger clone, so it may be a read error. V gene TRBV3-1 combines with J gene TRBJ2-5, with D perhaps TRBD1 (6 bases). CDR1 and CDR2 (germline): LGHDT, YNNKEL (reference sequence). There are 14 residues in the CDR3. CDR3: CASSLQGKQETQHF. Here the CDR3 DNA reads TGTGCCAGCAGCCTGCAGGGGAAACAAGAGACCCAGCACTTC.

With regard to this clonotype: The CDR3 ends on some other residue instead of the conserved phenylalanine or tryptophan, so this is likely a read error. The chain recombines TRBV5-1 with TRBJ1-3; D is possibly TRBD1 (6 bases). This CDR3 is built from 16 residues. V lost 2 bases, J lost 3 bases, and 15 bases lay in between. Germline V lookup: CDR1 SGHRS, CDR2 YFSETQ. In DNA, the CDR3 is TGCGCCAGCAGCTTTGTGGGGGCTCGTTATGGAAACACCATATATCTT. Protein: CASSFVGARYGNTIYL.

This clonotype came up many times. This rearrangement joins TRBV5-8 to TRBJ2-5, with D perhaps matching TRBD1 or TRBD2 (6 bases each). V was shortened by 4 bases and J by 0 bases, with 13 bases between the two germline ends. This CDR3 comprises 15 residues. Germline assignment: CDR1 SGHTS and CDR2 YDEGEE. The CDR3, as DNA: TGTGCCAGCAGCGAGGGGGGCAGGTACCAAGAGACCCAGTACTTC. Amino acid sequence: CASSEGGRYQETQYF.

The chain has TRBV29-1 and TRBJ2-3; D gene unclear. The CDR3 has 12 residues. CDR1 SQVTM and CDR2 ANQGSEA come from the germline V gene. Trimming shortened V by 6 bases and J by 1 base, and 8 bases separated the two germline ends. CDR3 sequence reads: CSVAEGTDTQYF. The CDR3 DNA reads TGCAGCGTCGCTGAAGGCACAGATACGCAGTATTTT.

This clonotype came up many times. The chain carries TRBV24-1 and TRBJ2-5, with D possibly being TRBD1 (6 bases). The germline gives CDR1 KGHDR, CDR2 SFDVKD. This CDR3 is 15 amino acids long. V gave up 4 bases and J gave up 4 bases, with 15 bases separating them. The CDR3 region has the DNA TGTGCCACCAGTGACCCGACAGGACGAGGAGAGACCCAGTACTTC. Encoded protein: CATSDPTGRGETQYF.

This clonotype was detected many times. The chain carries TRBV20-1 and TRBJ2-2; 8 nucleotides line up with TRBD2. The CDR3 runs to 17 residues. The ends lost 2 bases at V and 4 bases at J; junction bases unmatched: 12. Per the germline V gene, CDR1 is DFQATT and CDR2 is SNEGSKA (reference sequence). The CDR3 is CSARPVVGGLGTGELFF. CDR3 nucleotides: TGCAGTGCTAGACCCGTGGTGGGGGGACTAGGCACCGGGGAGCTGTTTTTT.

This clonotype was observed at least ten times. The rearrangement joins TRBV6-5 to TRBJ1-2; no clear D gene. V gave up 4 bases and J gave up 2 bases, with 5 bases separating them. Germline values: CDR1 MNHEY, CDR2 SVGAGI. The CDR3 loop spans 12 amino acids. For the CDR3, the DNA is TGTGCCAGCAGTTTCGGGAACTATGGCTACACCTTC. Protein product: CASSFGNYGYTF.

This clonotype was seen a handful of times. This could be a read error, since a much larger clone is one nucleotide away. Because the CDR3 is missing its conserved closing phenylalanine or tryptophan, this is likely a read error. V and J are TRBV14 and TRBJ1-1; D remains ambiguous. Between the trimmed V and J ends, which lost 3 bases and 0 bases, there was a span of 8 bases. Germline CDR1 reads SGHDN; CDR2 reads FVKESK. This CDR3 is built from 14 residues. The CDR3 region has the DNA TGTGCCAGCAGCCAGTCGGCCATGAACACTGAAGCTTTCTCT. Residues: CASSQSAMNTEAFS.

The gene calls are TRBV20-1 and TRBJ2-1, with D perhaps matching TRBD1 (6 bases). V gave up 1 base and J gave up 4 bases, with 20 bases separating them. Germline CDR1 and CDR2: DFQATT and SNEGSKA (reference sequence). The CDR3 is made up of 17 amino acids. CDR3 sequence reads: CSARGGQHSVTYNEQFF. The CDR3 DNA is TGCAGTGCTAGAGGAGGACAGCACAGCGTGACATACAATGAGCAGTTCTTC.

Remarks on this clonotype: At one end the junction does not follow the germline gene, possibly because of a read error. The rearrangement joins TRBV5-1 to TRBJ1-2, with TRBD1 matching 7 bases. The CDR3 runs 13 residues. Germline V gene lookup returns CDR1 SGHRS and CDR2 YFSETQ. CDR3 region: CASGLGTVDGYTF. The CDR3 region has the DNA TGCGCCAGCGGCTTGGGGACAGTGGATGGCTACACCTTC.

This clonotype was seen more than once but under ten times. J is TRBJ2-7 and V is TRBV19; D uncertain. Trimming cost V 0 bases and J 0 bases, with 9 bases left between them. CDR3 length equals 15 residues. Looked up from germline, CDR1 is LNHDA and CDR2 is SQIVND (reference sequence). The CDR3 bases are TGTGCCAGTAGTATAGAGGTGGGCAGCTCCTACGAGCAGTACTTC. Protein: CASSIEVGSSYEQYF.

The CDR3 nucleotides read TGTGCCAGCAGCGTGACAGGGGAGACTGAAGCTTTCTTT. This translates into CASSVTGETEAFF. The chain combines TRBV11-1 with TRBJ1-1, with TRBD1 identical over 8 bases. Unmatched junction bases numbered 4, after V lost 5 bases and J lost 5 bases. The CDR3 length is 13 residues. Germline V gene data show CDR1 as SGHAT and CDR2 as FQDESV (reference sequence).

This clonotype appeared many times. CDR3 sequence reads: CASSDGDSNQPQHF. In DNA, the CDR3 is TGTGCCAGCAGTGACGGGGATAGCAATCAGCCCCAGCATTTT. V gene TRBV2 combines with J gene TRBJ1-5; no clear D gene. V lost 3 bases and J lost 0, with 6 bases in between. Germline V CDR1 and CDR2: SNHLY, FYNNEI. The CDR3 is 14 amino acids.

The chain's CDR3 is CASSLRPGTGNSPLHF. CDR3 DNA: TGTGCCAGCAGCTTACGACCCGGGACAGGGAATTCACCCCTCCACTTT. The gene calls are TRBV7-8 and TRBJ1-6, with 9 bases lining up with TRBD1. Germline loops: CDR1 SGHVS, CDR2 FQNEAQ. Trimming at V came to 2 bases and at J to 7 bases, leaving 6 bases not matched to a gene. The CDR3 runs 16 residues.

This clonotype was seen many times. V is TRBV6-1 and J is TRBJ2-2; tentatively, D is TRBD1 or TRBD2 (5 bases each). Trimming took off 6 bases at V and 5 bases at J, with 16 bases between the two ends. This CDR3 spans 15 amino acids. Germline CDR1 reads MNHNS; CDR2 reads SASEGT. Here the CDR3 DNA reads TGTGCCAGCAGCCGGGACCCTGCCAAGACCGGGGAGCTGTTTTTT. Amino acid sequence: CASSRDPAKTGELFF.